What follows are 31 T cell receptor beta chains derived from one specimen sequenced in a study of blood T cell repertoires in COVID-19. Here immunoSEQ multiplex PCR was the method, and the copy in TCRdb shows in-frame clones only, minus some. This table holds 110,000 to 150,000 clones, around four fifths found once. Input material: PBMCs or T cells enriched from blood (not recorded which). The receptors derive from a middle-aged woman who had recovered from COVID-19.

J is TRBJ2-2 and V is TRBV4-1; D call uncertain. Trimming stripped 6 bases from V and 0 bases from J, with 14 bases between. CDR3 size: 16 residues. CDR1 is MGHRA and CDR2 is YSYEKL in the germline V gene. CDR3: CASRQTVHTNTGELFF. The CDR3 DNA follows: TGCGCCAGCAGACAGACGGTACACACGAACACCGGGGAGCTGTTTTTT.

The rearrangement uses TRBV2 and TRBJ1-1; 8 positions agree with TRBD1. Germline CDR1 reads SNHLY; CDR2 reads FYNNEI. The CDR3 is 14 amino acids. V was clipped by 4 bases and J by 3 bases; unmatched bases: 4. In nucleotides, the CDR3 is TGTGCCAGCAGTGTAGGACAGGGAGACACTGAAGCTTTCTTT. Amino acids: CASSVGQGDTEAFF.

Here the CDR3 DNA reads TGCGCCAGCAGCCAAGGGGACGGGACTAGCGGGGGGATAGATACGCAGTATTTT. Encoded protein: CASSQGDGTSGGIDTQYF. The gene calls are TRBV4-1 and TRBJ2-3; the match to TRBD2 covers 15 bases. The V gene's germline CDR1 is MGHRA and CDR2 YSYEKL. The CDR3 covers 18 residues. V lost 1 base, J lost 5 bases, and 7 bases stayed unmatched.

The gene calls are TRBV18 and TRBJ2-7; 8 bases are shared with TRBD2. Trimming removed 3 bases from V and 5 bases from J; junction bases left unmatched: 6. CDR1 is KGHSH, CDR2 LQKENI, per germline. This CDR3 is 14 amino acids long. As DNA, the CDR3 is TGTGCCAGCTCACCCAGCGGGAGCGGAAACGAGCAGTACTTC. Translated, it gives CASSPSGSGNEQYF.

This clone was detected ten times or more. This chain uses TRBV6-5 with TRBJ1-6; 9 bases align to TRBD1. The CDR3 length is 15 residues. Germline V gene sequence: CDR1 MNHEY, CDR2 SVGAGI. V lost 6 bases to trimming and J lost 11 bases; unmatched junction nucleotides: 11. The chain's CDR3 is CASRTWDREVTPLHF. The CDR3 DNA follows: TGTGCCAGCAGAACTTGGGACAGGGAAGTTACACCCCTCCACTTT.

The chain joins TRBV5-6 to TRBJ2-1, with 8 positions matching TRBD2. The germline gives CDR1 SGHDT, CDR2 YYEEEE. The CDR3 is 14 amino acids. With 2 bases clipped from V and 7 bases from J, the junction kept 5 bases outside the gene matches. The CDR3 bases are TGTGCCAGCAGCTTCGGACTAGCTGGTAATGAGCAGTTCTTC. Protein: CASSFGLAGNEQFF.

This chain connects TRBV9 to TRBJ2-5; TRBD2 matches at 13 bases. The ends lost 3 bases at V and 4 bases at J; junction bases unmatched: 6. The CDR3 spans 16 residues. Germline CDR1 reads SGDLS; CDR2 reads YYNGEE. The CDR3 loop is CASSATSGGALETQYF. CDR3 DNA sequence: TGTGCCAGCAGCGCAACTAGCGGGGGGGCTCTAGAGACCCAGTACTTC.

The rearrangement joins TRBV12-1 to TRBJ1-2; the table assigns TRBD1, which was not confirmed against the DNA. TRBV12-1 has pseudogene status. This CDR3 has 15 amino acids. CDR3 DNA: TGTGCCAGCAGCTTTCACCGCCCCAAAGGGGGTGGCTACACCTTC. It is translated as CASSFHRPKGGGYTF.

The chain combines TRBV6-1 with TRBJ2-7; 12 nucleotides align to TRBD2. CDR1 is MNHNS, CDR2 SASEGT, per germline. This CDR3 is 16 amino acids long. V dropped 4 bases and J dropped 7; count of bases not matched to a gene: 11. The CDR3 DNA sequence: TGTGCCAGCAGTGCGGAGACTAGCGGGGGCCTCTCAGAGCAGTACTTC. Translated: CASSAETSGGLSEQYF.

This rearrangement joins TRBV7-9 to TRBJ1-4; the D is unclear. The germline V gene has CDR1 SEHNR and CDR2 FQNEAQ (reference sequence). Trimming stripped 0 bases from V and 6 bases from J, with 5 bases between. There are 13 residues in the CDR3. This CDR3 reads CASSLAPDEKLFF. The CDR3 DNA reads TGTGCCAGCAGCTTAGCCCCGGATGAAAAACTGTTTTTT.

This clone was found once. V usage is TRBV4-2 and J usage is TRBJ2-1, with 9 bases identical to TRBD2. V shed 0 bases, J shed 4 bases, and the junction held 10 bases outside the gene matches. Germline-derived CDR1 and CDR2 are LGHNA and YNFKEQ. There are 18 residues in the CDR3. The CDR3 reads CASSQDQRGAGSYNEQFF. The CDR3 DNA sequence: TGTGCCAGCAGCCAAGATCAGCGGGGGGCAGGGAGTTACAATGAGCAGTTCTTC.

The chain employs TRBV14 and TRBJ2-4, with unresolved D. V was clipped by 3 bases and J by 6 bases, with 3 bases between them. The V gene's germline CDR1 is SGHDN and CDR2 FVKESK. The CDR3 runs to 11 residues. The CDR3 region has the DNA TGTGCCAGCAGCCACAGAAACATTCAGTACTTC. Amino acids: CASSHRNIQYF.

The chain links TRBV6-4 to TRBJ1-2, with a possible D match to TRBD1 (5 bases). Trimming cost V 4 bases and J 6 bases, with 24 bases left between them. From germline, CDR1 is MRHNA and CDR2 SNTAGT. This CDR3 comprises 17 residues. As DNA, the CDR3 is TGTGCCAGCAGTGCCGACAGCTTCCCCCCCGTTGGGGATGGCTACACCTTC. It codes for CASSADSFPPVGDGYTF.

V and J are TRBV5-1 and TRBJ2-7; D call uncertain. Germline V gene data show CDR1 as SGHRS and CDR2 as YFSETQ. The length of the CDR3 is 16 residues. V was pared by 1 base and J by 2 bases, with 16 bases between. Here the CDR3 DNA reads TGCGCCAGCAGCTTGTTTTTCGGAGCGCCGGCCTACGAGCAGTACTTC. Its protein is CASSLFFGAPAYEQYF.

The V call is TRBV20-1, the J call TRBJ2-1; the D gene is possibly TRBD1 (6 bases). The CDR3 sequence is 15 residues long. V lost 3 bases and J 4 bases, leaving 16 bases between the germline ends. CDR1 and CDR2 from the germline V gene are DFQATT and SNEGSKA (reference sequence). The CDR3 spells CSASTPEGDYNEQFF. Here the CDR3 DNA reads TGCAGTGCTAGTACCCCAGAGGGGGATTACAATGAGCAGTTCTTC.

The J gene is TRBJ1-1, the V gene TRBV7-3; 7 bases line up with TRBD1. Germline assignment: CDR1 SGHTA and CDR2 FQGTGA. The junction had 2 bases not matched to a gene; V was cut back by 2 bases and J by 5 bases. The CDR3 extends over 13 amino acids. The CDR3 loop reads CASSLVQGTEAFF. In nucleotides, the CDR3 is TGTGCCAGCAGCTTAGTACAGGGGACTGAAGCTTTCTTT.

The chain is built from TRBV19 and TRBJ1-5; D is uncertain. Germline V gives CDR1 LNHDA, CDR2 SQIVND (reference sequence). Trimming removed 3 bases at V and 3 bases at J, with 9 bases between. This CDR3 is built from 14 residues. Written as DNA, the CDR3 is TGTGCCAGTAGTATTTGGCAGTTCAATCAGCCCCAGCATTTT. Translated: CASSIWQFNQPQHF.

The chain links TRBV5-1 to TRBJ2-7; 11 positions agree with TRBD1. V was pared by 4 bases and J by 4 bases, with 10 bases of the junction left unmatched. CDR3 length: 16 residues. Germline CDR1 and CDR2: SGHRS and YFSETQ. CDR3 protein: CASSPIGGQGVYEQYF. The CDR3 DNA reads TGCGCCAGCAGCCCAATAGGGGGACAGGGGGTGTACGAGCAGTACTTC. The full variable domain, completed using reference TRBV5-1 and TRBJ2-7, is KAGVTQTPRYLIKTRGQQVTLSCSPISGHRSVSWYQQTPGQGLQFLFEYFSETQRNKGNFPGRFSGRQFSNSRSEMNVSTLELGDSALYLCASSPIGGQGVYEQYFGPGTRLTVT.

This clone was found a few times. J is TRBJ1-6 and V is TRBV3-1 (or the pseudogene TRBV3-2), with D perhaps matching TRBD1 (6 bases). The germline CDR1 and CDR2 sequences are LGHDT and YNNKEL (reference sequence). The CDR3 totals 14 residues. The V gene lost 4 bases and the J gene lost 10 bases, with 14 bases spanning the gap. Here the CDR3 DNA reads TGTGCCAGCAGCCCCCAGGGGAATCGGTCACCCCTCCACTTT. Amino acid sequence: CASSPQGNRSPLHF.

The V and J genes are TRBV29-1 and TRBJ1-1; D is unresolved. V was clipped by 5 bases and J by 3 bases, with 13 bases between them. The CDR3 has 13 amino acids. The germline CDR1 and CDR2 sequences are SQVTM and ANQGSEA. This CDR3 reads CSVLRGAYTEAFF. The CDR3 DNA reads TGCAGCGTTCTTCGGGGTGCGTACACTGAAGCTTTCTTT.

V is TRBV10-3 and J is TRBJ2-2; 7 bases match TRBD1. There are 15 residues in the CDR3. J lost 0 bases, V lost 7 bases, and 5 bases had no gene match. Germline V lookup: CDR1 ENHRY, CDR2 SYGVKD. The CDR3 DNA follows: TGTGCCATCACCAGGACAGGCACGAACACCGGGGAGCTGTTTTTT. Translated: CAITRTGTNTGELFF.

The V and J genes are TRBV7-9 and TRBJ1-2; 7 nucleotides line up with TRBD1. CDR3 length equals 15 residues. CDR1 and CDR2 from the germline V gene are SEHNR and FQNEAQ (reference sequence). J lost 2 bases, V lost 6 bases, and 9 bases had no gene match. The CDR3 loop is CASRVGDSRNYGYTF. The DNA of the CDR3 is TGTGCCAGCAGGGTCGGGGACAGCCGAAACTATGGCTACACCTTC.

The chain links TRBV5-6 to TRBJ2-7; D not certain. This CDR3 contains 13 residues. CDR1 and CDR2 (germline): SGHDT, YYEEEE. The V and J ends lost 2 bases and 2 bases respectively, with 8 bases between them. DNA for the CDR3: TGTGCCAGCAGCTTAGCCGCGGCCTACGAGCAGTACTTC. This gives the protein CASSLAAAYEQYF.

CDR3 amino acids: CASRTSGRDNEQFF. In nucleotides, the CDR3 is TGCGCCAGCAGGACTAGCGGGAGGGACAATGAGCAGTTCTTC. The chain recombines TRBV5-1 with TRBJ2-1; 14 bases are shared with TRBD2. Germline V lookup: CDR1 SGHRS, CDR2 YFSETQ. J was trimmed by 5 bases and V by 5 bases; bases with no gene match: 0. The CDR3 is 14 amino acids. Full variable domain (rest looked up from reference TRBV5-1 and TRBJ2-1): KAGVTQTPRYLIKTRGQQVTLSCSPISGHRSVSWYQQTPGQGLQFLFEYFSETQRNKGNFPGRFSGRQFSNSRSEMNVSTLELGDSALYLCASRTSGRDNEQFFGPGTRLTVL.

The J gene is TRBJ2-7, the V gene TRBV30; maybe TRBD2 (5 bases). V was pared by 4 bases and J by 0 bases, with 7 bases between. The CDR3 is made up of 12 amino acids. Germline CDR1 GTSNPN, CDR2 SVGIG (reference sequence). This CDR3 is CAWTSSSYEQYF. CDR3 coding DNA: TGTGCCTGGACTAGCAGCTCCTACGAGCAGTACTTC.

CDR3 nucleotides: TGTGCCAGCACCATGGCCAGGGCGGACACTGAAGCTTTCTTT. Its translation: CASTMARADTEAFF. The V call is TRBV28, the J call TRBJ1-1; D may be TRBD1 (5 bases). This CDR3 region has 14 residues. The ends were cut back, 7 bases at V and 3 bases at J, with 15 bases in the middle. Germline CDR1 and CDR2: MDHEN and SYDVKM.

This chain joins TRBV7-9 and TRBJ1-1; 7 bases are shared with TRBD1. The CDR3 contains 14 residues. J lost 5 bases, V lost 5 bases, and 8 bases had no gene match. Per germline, CDR1 SEHNR and CDR2 FQNEAQ (reference sequence). The CDR3, as DNA: TGTGCCAGCAGCCCCCGACAGGGTGAGACTGAAGCTTTCTTT. It codes for CASSPRQGETEAFF.

The chain employs TRBV25-1 and TRBJ1-4, with TRBD1 matching 8 bases. Germline V gene data show CDR1 as MGHDK and CDR2 as SYGVNS. The CDR3 consists of 15 residues. The J segment lost 8 bases and the V segment lost 1 base, leaving 6 bases of the junction unmatched. The CDR3 DNA sequence: TGTGCCAGCAGTGAATCAGGGGGCCGCAGAGAAAAACTGTTTTTT. Protein: CASSESGGRREKLFF.

This clone was detected only once. The rearrangement uses TRBV30 and TRBJ2-4; D is perhaps TRBD1 (5 bases). The V end was cut by 0 bases, the J end by 0 bases, with 12 bases between. The CDR3 spans 16 residues. The V gene's germline CDR1 is GTSNPN and CDR2 SVGIG (reference sequence). The CDR3 region is CAWSVQVDIAKNIQYF. CDR3 nucleotide sequence: TGTGCCTGGAGTGTACAGGTCGATATAGCCAAAAACATTCAGTACTTC.

This clone was recorded once. The chain carries TRBV10-3 and TRBJ1-2; 7 nucleotides match TRBD1. From germline, CDR1 is ENHRY and CDR2 SYGVKD. The V gene end was trimmed by 4 bases and the J gene end by 2 bases; junction bases not matched to a gene: 4. The CDR3 sequence is 14 residues long. DNA for the CDR3: TGTGCCATCAGTGGGGGACAGAGAAACTATGGCTACACCTTC. Translated: CAISGGQRNYGYTF.

J is TRBJ2-3 and V is TRBV30, with TRBD2 matching 8 bases. The V gene's germline CDR1 is GTSNPN and CDR2 SVGIG (reference sequence). The CDR3 contains 14 residues. V was pared by 1 base and J by 5 bases, with 5 bases of the junction left unmatched. The CDR3: CAWSDGRALDTQYF. In DNA, the CDR3 is TGTGCCTGGAGTGACGGGAGGGCCCTAGATACGCAGTATTTT.